Sequencing of this T cell receptor (beta chain) was carried out in a study of cytomegalovirus exposure and HLA in healthy donors (dated by TCRdb to the late 2010s). Study-level background: An earlier analysis of 587 of the donors reported 276 Gb of sequence data and around 120 million unique TCR beta sequences obtained from some 200 million T cells. The genetic ancestry cluster associated with self-reported Caucasian donors included over 65% of the 398 genotyped donors. HLA typing included class I and class II loci at four-digit resolution. All discovery cohort repertoires had been generated using a single sequencing platform. An early release that covered several hundred HLA-typed donors contained approximately 290 gigabases of sequencing data and 85 million to 100 million unique TCR sequences. To study patterns of TCR occurrence, a later analysis re-analyzed previously published TCR beta repertoires from just over 650 donors and added high-resolution HLA genotyping. The study aimed to test whether signatures of past pathogen exposure could be identified by cataloging public T cell receptors. In an earlier analysis of 500 to 650 of the donors, high-throughput TCR beta sequencing was used to judge whether each TCR beta V gene segment behaved as functional or pseudogenic. Besides the first cohort of roughly 640 subjects, a separate validation cohort made up of over 100 different subjects was used. The study profiled the T cell repertoires of around 700 subjects by immunosequencing and related them to cytomegalovirus serostatus. Several DR-DQ haplotypes were handled as single units for association and clustering because linkage in the cohort was strong. A later genetic analysis used genome-wide SNP genotypes for 398 of the 666 donors, treating that subset as a discovery cohort. To predict cytomegalovirus infection status, the study brought together high-throughput TCR immunosequencing, statistical association of individual TCRs with disease status, and machine learning. Alongside the repertoire data, information on donor age, sex, ethnicity and CMV serostatus was compiled. The number of donors typed differed by locus, with roughly 629-640 for A, B, C, DRB1 and DQB1, roughly 550 for DQA1, about 610 for DPA1, and 400 to 490 for DPB1. Rather than using new phenotypic data, the later analysis identified candidate immune exposures from TCR beta sequences and from how often those sequences occurred across donors. Among around 400 genotyped donors of the cohort, an average of about 220,000 unique TCR beta nucleotide sequences was sequenced per donor, of which 15% to 20% were non-productive. Beyond this particular receptor, the publication reports: Most TCR sequences were observed very rarely across donors, whereas some public TCRs were present in many individuals. In a later analysis, some 17,000 TCR beta sequences were associated with specific HLA alleles at a false discovery rate of 0.05. Because the 87-base-pair reads could not distinguish some IMGT-functional V segments, including TRBV6-2 and TRBV6-3, those segments were excluded. CMV serostatus was the only immune exposure information available for the cohort. A later genetic analysis associated a missense DCLRE1C variant with V-gene and J-gene trimming of TCR beta chains, and an independent cohort replicated the association. The cohort was sequenced for TCR beta chains only, and without alpha or paired-chain data the features that could be detected were limited. According to the authors, the approach could potentially be generalized to other disease states and immunological phenotypes. Correlated functional status among segregating V segments might be attributable to linkage disequilibrium, but an unknown experimental factor could not be ruled out. A later analysis reported that several top co-occurrence clusters appeared linked to parvovirus B19, influenza, CMV and Epstein-Barr virus. Strong co-occurrence of HLA alleles, especially DR and DQ, made assigning TCR associations to individual alleles difficult. A later genetic analysis reported fewer N-insertions in productive TCRs among donors in an Asian-associated ancestry cluster than the roughly 620-donor mean. In both the original and validation cohorts, the classifier was reported to diagnose cytomegalovirus status with high specificity and sensitivity. About 17 rarely observed V segments, including chromosome 9 orphons, were excluded from the earlier analysis of some 590 of the donors because counts were too low. Roughly uniform sequencing depth across donors was assumed in presence/absence analyses, although this assumption may not hold. In vitro tests confirmed that three of the cytomegalovirus-associated TCR beta chains recognize cytomegalovirus antigens. In a later analysis, most CMV-associated TCR beta chains were found to appear HLA-restricted, with HLA associations seemingly driven largely by CMV exposure. In the study, around 150 TCR beta chains were listed as associated with cytomegalovirus. A group of highly shared sequence variants was considered likely to be a technical artifact of the sequencing pipeline. In a later analysis, TCR association rates were found to vary across HLA loci, with the most associated TCRs seen for DRB1 alleles and the fewest for HLA-C alleles. Because HLA typing was unavailable for some donors at each locus, only the typed subset was used in association tests. A further reported finding was that TCR beta sequences accurately predicted the HLA-A and HLA-B alleles for most subjects in the first cohort. An earlier analysis of approximately 540 of the donors showed that most TCR beta V segments appeared in productive rearrangements either about 87% or about 30% of the time, which broadly matched IMGT annotations. Compared with equally common non-associated chains, HLA-associated TCR beta chains in a later analysis were more clonally expanded and had lower generation probabilities.

In total, roughly 710 healthy bone marrow donors made up the cohort. All cohort members were sampled while nominally healthy, although unrecorded immune exposures were likely present. The donor tested CMV seronegative and was one of the 352 seronegative cohort members. A peripheral blood sample was collected from each donor, and TCR beta sequencing was performed on peripheral blood mononuclear cells. The Qiagen DNeasy Blood Extraction Kit was used to extract genomic DNA from the blood cell samples. Library prep was done by the immunoSEQ multiplex PCR assay. The multiplex PCR relied on a mix of 60 forward primers for TCR Vbeta segments and 13 reverse primers for TCR Jbeta segments. A multiplex PCR assay on genomic DNA amplified the CDR3 region of rearranged TCR beta genes. The amplified TCR beta libraries were sequenced on the Illumina HiSeq System as 87-base-pair reads. On the authors' methods: Across the 670 or so repertoires, a later analysis counted roughly 77 million unique TCR beta chains, around 10 million of which were shared by at least two donors. A nearest-neighbor algorithm error-corrected the raw reads and collapsed the reads into unique sequences, merging closely related sequences to remove PCR and sequencing errors. Alignment of CDR3 sequences to IMGT reference sequences was used to assign V, D and J gene segments. For a sequence to be retained, a match of at least six nucleotides to both a V gene segment and a J gene segment was required. A rearrangement was called productive if the CDR3 had no stop codons and remained in frame with V and J, and every other rearrangement was called non-productive. Following IMGT convention, CDR3 was defined as the stretch from the second conserved V-encoded cysteine up to the conserved J-encoded phenylalanine. The earlier analysis of some 600 of the donors excluded sequences that lacked an unambiguous match to a single V gene segment. An earlier analysis of 450 to 650 of the donors called V segments functional above 56.7% productive rearrangements and segregating when the between-donor standard deviation exceeded 5%. A statistical classification framework was built to diagnose cytomegalovirus status from the catalog of TCR beta chain sequences. V and J gene assignment, in a later analysis, came from comparing TCR nucleotide sequences with IMGT/GENE-DB human TR gene sequences. In a later analysis, CDR3 sequences and most-parsimonious VDJ recombination scenarios were assigned using the TCRdist pipeline. In a later analysis, every TCR beta chain was defined by the combination of its CDR3 amino acid sequence and its V-gene family, and reads without a unique V-gene family were dropped. In a later analysis, fewer than 650 highly shared, low-generation-probability nucleotide sequences were removed to address suspected cross-contamination and a sequencing artifact. A later analysis calculated a clonal expansion index for each public chain from normalized within-repertoire ranks of inferred template counts. A later analysis computed generation probabilities with a VDJ recombination model fitted to out-of-frame rearrangements, and checked the results against IGoR. In a later analysis, TCR-TCR, TCR-HLA and TCR-CMV co-occurrence was scored with hypergeometric tests, and a repertoire-size bias correction was applied to TCR pairs. A later analysis estimated false discovery rates by permuting HLA or CMV assignments 20 times. In a later analysis, co-occurring TCRs were grouped with DBSCAN, and TCRdist sequence similarity was added when clustering was performed within HLA-allele-positive subsets. Repertoires with fewer than 30,000 or more than 120,000 public chains, plus five repertoires with anomalous nucleotide sharing, were excluded from co-occurrence clustering. TCRdb's version of the immuneACCESS table is confined to in-frame rearrangements and falls short of the full clone set. An unresolved V gene accounts for under half of the shortfall where checked; the remainder is of unknown origin. The DNA gave D and trimming, while V, J and clone size come from that table. For this sample there are approximately 150,000 clones; 70% to 80% appear just once. About 1% of the sample lies in the top ten.

V is cut by 5 bases and J by 5 bases, and the space between the germline ends is 20 bases. There are 16 amino acids in the CDR3, from cysteine to phenylalanine inclusive. CDR3 DNA is the only sequence kept; it has 48 bases, read in frame from the first base. CDR1 and CDR2 are read off the germline V gene as MGHDK and SYGVNS. As for this clone: What this receptor recognizes is not known. The record has no base qualities; no much larger clone is one base away.

This receptor was taken from an older woman in good health and CMV-seronegative. This chain is built from TRBV25-1 and TRBJ2-3; the best D guess is TRBD2, with 7 bases matching. Sequenced sample: PBMCs. The CDR3 amino acid sequence is: CASSQQGRASGDTQYF. The base sequence is TGTGCCAGCAGTCAACAGGGAAGGGCTAGCGGAGATACGCAGTATTTT. With the portions outside the CDR3 filled from the reference TRBV25-1 and TRBJ2-3 genes, the complete variable region becomes EADIYQTPRYLVIGTGKKITLECSQTMGHDKMYWYQQDPGMELHLIHYSYGVNSTEKGDLSSESTVSRIRTEHFPLTLESARPSHTSQYLCASSQQGRASGDTQYFGPGTRLTVL.